Listed below are T cell receptor beta chains from one sample, sequenced in a study of T cell repertoires in cytomegalovirus infection. One entry per CDR3 protein, called by TCRdb with MiXCR from the reads. The data show hundreds of thousands of distinct CDR3 sequences, 35% seen once. The sequencing sample was made of PBMCs. The receptors were sampled from a human donor in good health (CMV status not recorded). Some clones in this sample may be carry-over from other donors' samples. CDR3s include the opening cysteine and the closing phenylalanine or tryptophan. The D gene is left open where the match is weak. Expanded clones are given a class, and other clones once, few, many or no size at all.

d_call | clone_size | j_call | v_call | cdr3_aa | cdr3_nt
- | - | TRBJ2-2 | TRBV20-1 | CSASPWGPSTGELFF | TGCAGTGCTAGCCCCTGGGGGCCCAGCACCGGGGAGCTGTTTTTT
TRBD1 | few | TRBJ1-5 | TRBV5-5 | CASSPWTGGSNQPQHF | TGTGCCAGCAGCCCCTGGACAGGAGGTAGCAATCAGCCCCAGCATTTT
TRBD1 | few | TRBJ1-5 | TRBV27 | CASSSSRTGSNQPQHF | TGTGCCAGCAGTTCATCCCGGACAGGGAGCAATCAGCCCCAGCATTTT
TRBD2 | - | TRBJ2-1 | TRBV7-8 | CASSLGSAGNNGQFF | TGTGCCAGCAGCTTGGGATCAGCGGGGAACAATGGGCAGTTCTTC
- | - | TRBJ2-3 | TRBV11-2 | CASSIDQTWISPSTDTQYF | TGTGCCAGCAGCATAGACCAAACGTGGATATCCCCTAGCACAGATACGCAGTATTTT
TRBD2 | - | TRBJ2-7 | TRBV24-1 | CATSDGTSGSEQYF | TGTGCCACCAGTGATGGGACTAGCGGTAGCGAGCAGTACTTC
- | few | TRBJ1-1 | TRBV7-2 | CASSFSGDRSTEAFF | TGTGCCAGCAGCTTTTCCGGCGACAGGTCGACTGAAGCTTTCTTT
- | many | TRBJ1-5 | TRBV6-5 | CASSYSGGADQPQHF | TGTGCCAGCAGTTACTCGGGGGGCGCAGATCAGCCCCAGCATTTT
- | - | TRBJ2-3 | TRBV20-1 | CSARPQGSITDTQYF | TGCAGTGCTAGACCTCAGGGGAGTATCACAGATACGCAGTATTTT
TRBD2 | - | TRBJ2-5 | TRBV5-4 | CASSLIGGASETQSF | TGTGCCAGCAGCTTGATCGGGGGGGCCTCAGAGACCCAGTCCTTC
TRBD2 | - | TRBJ2-2 | TRBV7-4 | CASSLLTSAGGLNTGELFF | TGTGCCAGCAGCCTACTCACCTCGGCGGGGGGTTTAAACACCGGGGAGCTGTTTTTT
- | few | TRBJ2-1 | TRBV28 | CASSFEGGSVYNEQFF | TGTGCCAGCAGCTTCGAAGGGGGTAGTGTCTACAATGAGCAGTTCTTC
- | - | TRBJ1-1 | TRBV6-5 | CASSYIGEAFF | TGTGCCAGCAGTTATATAGGTGAAGCTTTCTTT
- | - | TRBJ1-5 | TRBV6-1 | CASRLGFEANQPQHF | TGTGCCAGCAGGTTGGGGTTTGAGGCAAATCAGCCCCAGCATTTT
- | - | TRBJ1-2 | TRBV19 | CASSDFPPDGYTF | TGTGCCAGTAGTGACTTCCCGCCGGATGGCTACACCTTC
TRBD1 | few | TRBJ1-1 | TRBV20-1 | CSASQTGLGEAFF | TGCAGTGCTAGCCAGACAGGGTTGGGGGAAGCTTTCTTT
TRBD1 | few | TRBJ2-3 | TRBV7-9 | CASSADRASSTDTQYF | TGTGCCAGCAGCGCGGACAGGGCTTCTAGCACAGATACGCAGTATTTT
TRBD1 | - | TRBJ1-6 | TRBV7-3 | CASSMGQSNSPLHF | TGTGCCAGCAGCATGGGACAGTCTAATTCACCCCTCCACTTT
- | - | TRBJ1-1 | TRBV6-5 | CSSSYSLAQWSTEAFF | TGTTCCAGCAGTTACTCGCTGGCTCAATGGAGCACTGAAGCTTTCTTT
- | - | TRBJ1-6 | TRBV4-2 | CASSQIGRTENNSPLHF | TGTGCCAGCAGCCAGATCGGTCGGACAGAAAATAATTCACCCCTCCACTTT
- | - | TRBJ2-7 | TRBV2 | CASSEASASSYEQYF | TGTGCCAGCAGTGAGGCGAGCGCGAGCTCCTACGAGCAGTACTTC
- | many | TRBJ1-1 | TRBV7-2 | CASSLASAGNTEAFF | TGTGCCAGCAGCTTAGCTTCCGCGGGGAACACTGAAGCTTTCTTT
- | - | TRBJ1-6 | TRBV19 | CASSIRTRNSPLHF | TGTGCCAGTAGTATCCGGACTCGGAATTCACCCCTCCACTTT
- | - | TRBJ1-3 | TRBV10-3 | CAISESQARNTIYF | TGTGCCATCAGTGAGTCGCAGGCCAGAAACACCATATATTTT
- | - | TRBJ2-3 | TRBV28 | CASSLGTREGDTQYF | TGTGCCAGCAGTTTAGGGACAAGGGAAGGGGATACGCAGTATTTT
TRBD2 | few | TRBJ2-7 | TRBV20-1 | CSARGPSGTWGGEQYF | TGCAGTGCTAGAGGTCCTAGCGGAACTTGGGGGGGCGAGCAGTACTTC
- | - | TRBJ1-4 | TRBV5-6 | CASKPGPYATNEKLFF | TGTGCTAGCAAACCGGGACCCTATGCAACTAATGAAAAACTGTTTTTT
TRBD1 | many | TRBJ1-5 | TRBV4-1 | CASGQAPNQPQHF | TGCGCCAGCGGACAGGCCCCTAATCAGCCCCAGCATTTT